Given below is one TCR beta chain in context. The target antigen is unknown. Generated by immunoSEQ multiplex PCR, the TCRdb table keeps only in-frame clones and is missing some. In the table there are about 88,000 clones, more than 90% of which are singletons. The CDR3 runs 13 residues. Trimming pared 10 bases from V and 6 bases from J, leaving 18 bases between. The germline gives CDR1 MRHNA, CDR2 SNTAGT. Thawed PBMCs were FACS-sorted into unstimulated CD4+CD25+CD127- regulatory T cells, CD4+CD25- non-regulatory cells, CD4 and CD8 cells. The sample belongs to a study of Tregs in tolerant kidney transplant recipients. Study outcomes and limitations: Activated donor B cell expansion appeared to reveal the most relevant donor-specific TCRbeta repertoire. Validation in larger populations is needed because few patients were studied. No direct test of biological reproducibility was done here.

The V and J genes are TRBV6-4 and TRBJ1-1, with D perhaps TRBD1 (5 bases). Sequencing used CD8+ T cells from blood. The source is a human donor in good health. The CDR3 DNA is TGTGCCACATGGATGGGGGGATCGGCTGAAGCTTTCTTT. It encodes CATWMGGSAEAFF.